This TCR beta chain was found in a study of T cell changes during pregnancy in multiple sclerosis. Repertoires were generated with immunoSEQ multiplex PCR, while TCRdb's copy carries only in-frame clones and drops some. The top ten hold roughly 4.5% of the sample, which has tens of thousands of clones, under 90% seen once. V was trimmed by 4 bases and J by 5 bases, leaving 17 bases between them. The V gene's germline CDR1 is MGHRA and CDR2 YSYEKL. This CDR3 region has 15 residues. The V and J genes are TRBV4-1 and TRBJ1-1, with D unresolved. This sample comprised CD8+ T cells from peripheral blood mononuclear cells, obtained after pregnancy. The clonotype originates from a female donor with multiple sclerosis, enrolled in a pregnancy study. The DNA of the CDR3 is TGCGCCAGCAGCCCCGGGGAGGCTACGGGTACTGAAGCTTTCTTT. Protein: CASSPGEATGTEAFF.